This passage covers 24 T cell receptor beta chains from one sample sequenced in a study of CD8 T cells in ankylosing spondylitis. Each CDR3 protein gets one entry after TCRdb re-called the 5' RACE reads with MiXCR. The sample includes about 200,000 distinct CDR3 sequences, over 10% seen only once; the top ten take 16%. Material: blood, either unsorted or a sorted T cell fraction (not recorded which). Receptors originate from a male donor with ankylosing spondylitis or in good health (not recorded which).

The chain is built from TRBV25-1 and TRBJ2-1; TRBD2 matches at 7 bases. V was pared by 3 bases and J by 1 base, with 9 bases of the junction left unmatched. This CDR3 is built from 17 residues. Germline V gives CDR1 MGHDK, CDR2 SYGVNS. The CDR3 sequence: CASSDEGAGWSYNEQFF. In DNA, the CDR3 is TGTGCCAGCAGTGACGAGGGAGCGGGGTGGTCCTACAATGAGCAGTTCTTC.

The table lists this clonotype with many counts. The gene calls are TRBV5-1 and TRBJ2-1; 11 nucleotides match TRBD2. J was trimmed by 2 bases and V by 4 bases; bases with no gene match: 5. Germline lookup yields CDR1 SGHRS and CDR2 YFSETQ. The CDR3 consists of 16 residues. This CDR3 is CASSALAGVAYNEQFF. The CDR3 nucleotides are TGCGCCAGCAGCGCACTAGCGGGAGTCGCCTACAATGAGCAGTTCTTC.

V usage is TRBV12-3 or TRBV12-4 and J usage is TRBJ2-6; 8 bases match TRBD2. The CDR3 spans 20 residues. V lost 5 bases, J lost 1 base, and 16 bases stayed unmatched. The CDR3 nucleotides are TGTGCCAGCAGTCCCGATGGGACGGGAGGGGATGGGTCTGGGGCCAACGTCCTGACTTTC. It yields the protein CASSPDGTGGDGSGANVLTF.

The DNA of the CDR3 is TGTGCCATCACGAGGGCAGAGAACTACGAGCAGTACTTC. Protein sequence: CAITRAENYEQYF. The chain uses TRBV10-3 and TRBJ2-7, with TRBD2 as a possible D gene (5 bases). Germline values: CDR1 ENHRY, CDR2 SYGVKD. This CDR3 has 13 amino acids. The ends were cut back, 7 bases at V and 3 bases at J, with 13 bases in the middle.

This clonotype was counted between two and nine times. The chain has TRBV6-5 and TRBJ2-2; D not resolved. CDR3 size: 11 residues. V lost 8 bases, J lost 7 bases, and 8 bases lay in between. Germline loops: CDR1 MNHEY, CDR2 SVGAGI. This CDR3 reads CASGYSGELFF. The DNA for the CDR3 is TGTGCCAGCGGGTATAGCGGGGAGCTGTTTTTT.

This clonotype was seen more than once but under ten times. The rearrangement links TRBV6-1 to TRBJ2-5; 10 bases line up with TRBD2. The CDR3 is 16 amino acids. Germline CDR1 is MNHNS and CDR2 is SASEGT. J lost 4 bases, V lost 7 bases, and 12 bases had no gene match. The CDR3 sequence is CASTPLAGDGGETQYF. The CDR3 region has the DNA TGTGCCAGCACCCCCCTAGCGGGAGATGGGGGAGAGACCCAGTACTTC.

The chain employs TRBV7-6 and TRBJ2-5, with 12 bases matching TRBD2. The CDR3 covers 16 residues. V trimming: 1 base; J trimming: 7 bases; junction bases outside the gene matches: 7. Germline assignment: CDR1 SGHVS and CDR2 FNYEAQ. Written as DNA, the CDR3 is TGTGCCAGCAGCTTAGGAAACCCTAGCGGGGGGGTGACCCAGTACTTC. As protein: CASSLGNPSGGVTQYF.

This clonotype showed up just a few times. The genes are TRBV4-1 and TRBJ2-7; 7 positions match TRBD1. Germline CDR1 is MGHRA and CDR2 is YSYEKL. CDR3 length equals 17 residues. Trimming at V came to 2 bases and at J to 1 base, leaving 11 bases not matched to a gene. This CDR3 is CASSQLLGTDFSYEQYF. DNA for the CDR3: TGCGCCAGCAGCCAATTACTCGGGACAGATTTTTCCTACGAGCAGTACTTC.

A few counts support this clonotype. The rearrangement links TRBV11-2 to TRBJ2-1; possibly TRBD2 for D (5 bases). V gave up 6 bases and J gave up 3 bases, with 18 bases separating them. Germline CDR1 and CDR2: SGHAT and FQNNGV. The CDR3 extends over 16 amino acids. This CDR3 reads CASSSRDRAIYNEQFF. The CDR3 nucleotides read TGTGCCAGCAGTTCTCGGGATCGGGCCATCTACAATGAGCAGTTCTTC.

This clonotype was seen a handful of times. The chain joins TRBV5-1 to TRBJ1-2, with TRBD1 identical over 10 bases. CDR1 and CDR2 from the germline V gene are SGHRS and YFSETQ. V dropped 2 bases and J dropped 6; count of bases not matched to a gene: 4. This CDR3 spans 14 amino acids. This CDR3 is CASSFSGTGDGYTF. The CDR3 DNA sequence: TGCGCCAGCAGCTTCTCCGGGACAGGGGATGGCTACACCTTC.

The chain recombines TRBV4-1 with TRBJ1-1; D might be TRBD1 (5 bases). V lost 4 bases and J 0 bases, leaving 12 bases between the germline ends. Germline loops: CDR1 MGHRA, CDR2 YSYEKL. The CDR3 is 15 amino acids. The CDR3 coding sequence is TGCGCCAGCAGCCTCCACAGGACCTTGAACACTGAAGCTTTCTTT. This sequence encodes CASSLHRTLNTEAFF.

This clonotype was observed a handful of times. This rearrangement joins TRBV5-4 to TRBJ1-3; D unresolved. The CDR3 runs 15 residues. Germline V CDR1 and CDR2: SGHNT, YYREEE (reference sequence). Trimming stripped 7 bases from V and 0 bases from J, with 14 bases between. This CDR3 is CASSSAGISGNTIYF. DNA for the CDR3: TGTGCCAGCTCGTCTGCGGGGATCTCTGGAAACACCATATATTTT. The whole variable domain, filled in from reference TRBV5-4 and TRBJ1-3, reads ETGVTQSPTHLIKTRGQQVTLRCSSQSGHNTVSWYQQALGQGPQFIFQYYREEENGRGNFPPRFSGLQFPNYSSELNVNALELDDSALYLCASSSAGISGNTIYFGEGSWLTVV.

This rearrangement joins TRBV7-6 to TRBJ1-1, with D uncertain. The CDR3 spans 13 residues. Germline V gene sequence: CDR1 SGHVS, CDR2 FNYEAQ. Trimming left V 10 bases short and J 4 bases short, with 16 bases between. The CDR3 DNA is TGTGCCACCCGAAGGGATTCGGGCACTGAAGCTTTCTTT. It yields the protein CATRRDSGTEAFF.

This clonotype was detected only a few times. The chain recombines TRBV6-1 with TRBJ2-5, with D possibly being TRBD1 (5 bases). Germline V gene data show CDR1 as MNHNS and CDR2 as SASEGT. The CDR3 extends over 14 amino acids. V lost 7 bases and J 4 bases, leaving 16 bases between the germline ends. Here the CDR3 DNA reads TGTGCCAGCATATTGGGGCCTCCAGGAGAGACCCAGTACTTC. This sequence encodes CASILGPPGETQYF.

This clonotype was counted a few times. The CDR3 spells CASSLVGPNTEAFF. CDR3 coding DNA: TGTGCCAGCAGCCTTGTGGGCCCGAACACTGAAGCTTTCTTT. The chain links TRBV5-8 to TRBJ1-1, with D uncertain. The V and J ends lost 4 bases and 1 base respectively, with 11 bases between them. The CDR3 has 14 amino acids. In germline, CDR1 is SGHTS, CDR2 YDEGEE.

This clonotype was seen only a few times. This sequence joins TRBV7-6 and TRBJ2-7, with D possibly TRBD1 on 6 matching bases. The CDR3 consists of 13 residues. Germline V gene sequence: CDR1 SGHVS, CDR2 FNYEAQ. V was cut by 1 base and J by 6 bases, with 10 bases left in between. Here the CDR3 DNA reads TGTGCCAGCAGCTTAGGACAGGCTACCGAGCAGTACTTC. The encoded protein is CASSLGQATEQYF.

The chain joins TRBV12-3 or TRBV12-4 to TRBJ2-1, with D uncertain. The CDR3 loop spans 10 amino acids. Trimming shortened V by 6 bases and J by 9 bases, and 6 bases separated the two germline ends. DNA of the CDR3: TGTGCCAGCAGCTCTGGTGAGCAGTTCTTC. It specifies CASSSGEQFF.

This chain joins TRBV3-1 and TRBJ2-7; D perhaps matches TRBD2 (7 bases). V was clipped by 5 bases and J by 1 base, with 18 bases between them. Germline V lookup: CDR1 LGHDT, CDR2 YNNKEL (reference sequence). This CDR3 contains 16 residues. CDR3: CASSFLGGGLSYEQYF. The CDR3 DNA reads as TGTGCCAGCAGCTTCCTAGGGGGGGGACTATCCTACGAGCAGTACTTC.

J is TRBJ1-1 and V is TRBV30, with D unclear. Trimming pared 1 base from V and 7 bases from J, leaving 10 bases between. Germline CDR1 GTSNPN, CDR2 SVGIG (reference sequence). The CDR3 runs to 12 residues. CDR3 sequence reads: CAWSEGSGEAFF. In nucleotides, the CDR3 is TGTGCCTGGAGTGAAGGGAGTGGTGAAGCTTTCTTT.

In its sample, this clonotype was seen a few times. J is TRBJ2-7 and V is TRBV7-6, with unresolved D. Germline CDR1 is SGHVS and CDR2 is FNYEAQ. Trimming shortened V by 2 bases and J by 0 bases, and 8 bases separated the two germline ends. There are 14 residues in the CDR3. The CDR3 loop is CASSLLMSSYEQYF. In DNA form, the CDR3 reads TGTGCCAGCAGCTTATTAATGAGCTCCTACGAGCAGTACTTC.

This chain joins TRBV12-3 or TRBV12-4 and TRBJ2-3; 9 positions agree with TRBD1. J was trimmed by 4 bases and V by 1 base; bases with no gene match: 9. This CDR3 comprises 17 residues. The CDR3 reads CASSLVGAGQGADTQYF. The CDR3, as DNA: TGTGCCAGCAGTTTAGTGGGAGCGGGACAGGGCGCAGATACGCAGTATTTT.

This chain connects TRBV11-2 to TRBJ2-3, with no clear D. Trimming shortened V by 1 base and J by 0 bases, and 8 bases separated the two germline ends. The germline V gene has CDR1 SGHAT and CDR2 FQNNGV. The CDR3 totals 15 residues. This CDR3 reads CASSLGRISTDTQYF. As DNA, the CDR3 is TGTGCCAGCAGCTTAGGACGGATCAGCACAGATACGCAGTATTTT. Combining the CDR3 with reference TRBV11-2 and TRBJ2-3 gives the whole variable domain EAGVAQSPRYKIIEKRQSVAFWCNPISGHATLYWYQQILGQGPKLLIQFQNNGVVDDSQLPKDRFSAERLKGVDSTLKIQPAKLEDSAVYLCASSLGRISTDTQYFGPGTRLTVL.

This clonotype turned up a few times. The CDR3 is CASSWTGTDTQYF. The CDR3 nucleotides read TGTGCCTCGTCTTGGACTGGCACAGATACGCAGTATTTT. V is TRBV27 and J is TRBJ2-3; weak D call: TRBD2 (5 bases). This CDR3 is 13 amino acids long. Trimming shortened V by 11 bases and J by 1 base, and 13 bases separated the two germline ends. Per germline, CDR1 MNHEY and CDR2 SMNVEV (reference sequence).

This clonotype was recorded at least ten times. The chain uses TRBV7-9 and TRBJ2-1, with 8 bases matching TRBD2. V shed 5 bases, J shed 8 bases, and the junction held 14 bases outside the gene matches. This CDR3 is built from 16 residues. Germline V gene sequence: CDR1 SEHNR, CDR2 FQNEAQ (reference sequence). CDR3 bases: TGTGCCAGCAGCCTTATGGTGGGCCTAGCGGGTGATGAGCAGTTCTTC. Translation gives CASSLMVGLAGDEQFF. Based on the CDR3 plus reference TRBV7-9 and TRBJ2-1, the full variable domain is DTGVSQNPRHKITKRGQNVTFRCDPISEHNRLYWYRQTLGQGPEFLTYFQNEAQLEKSRLLSDRFSAERPKGSFSTLEIQRTEQGDSAMYLCASSLMVGLAGDEQFFGPGTRLTVL.